The clone carrying this TCR beta chain has only a few counts. Its antigen is not identified. This record comes from a study of T cell repertoires in cytomegalovirus infection. TCRdb analysed the reads with MiXCR anew, one entry per CDR3 protein. Counted here are some 180,000 distinct CDR3 sequences, roughly 20% occurring once; the ten biggest clones make up less than 3%. Between the trimmed V and J ends, which lost 2 bases and 1 base, there was a span of 5 bases. CDR3 size: 13 residues. Study-wide results and caveats: Pooled public TCR beta family frequency picked out CMV carriers with the relevant HLA.

The origin of this receptor is a human donor in good health (CMV status not recorded). Some clones in this sample may be carry-over from other donors' samples. Specimen: PBMCs. J is TRBJ2-5 and V is TRBV12-3 or TRBV12-4, with D hard to call. CDR3 amino acids: CASSLFTQETQYF. The CDR3 DNA reads TGTGCCAGCAGTTTATTCACCCAAGAGACCCAGTACTTC.